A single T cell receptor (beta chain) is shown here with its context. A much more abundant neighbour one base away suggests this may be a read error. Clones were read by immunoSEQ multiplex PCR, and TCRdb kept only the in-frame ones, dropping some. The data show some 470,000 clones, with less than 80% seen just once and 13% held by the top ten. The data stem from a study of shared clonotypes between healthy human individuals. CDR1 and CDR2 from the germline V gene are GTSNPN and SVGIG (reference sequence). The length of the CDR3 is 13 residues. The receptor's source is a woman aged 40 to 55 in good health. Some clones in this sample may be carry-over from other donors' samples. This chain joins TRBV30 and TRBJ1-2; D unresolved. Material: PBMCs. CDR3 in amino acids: CAWGVSLIGGYTF. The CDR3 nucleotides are TGTGCCTGGGGTGTATCCCTTATTGGGGGCTACACCTTC.